One and the same sample provided the 26 T cell receptor beta chains below, sequenced in a study of blood T cell repertoires in COVID-19. Assay: immunoSEQ multiplex PCR; the TCRdb copy retains only in-frame clones and omits some. The table lists around 67,000 clones, approximately 82% of them singletons. Source material: peripheral blood. These receptor sequences come from a man aged 50-59 years with active COVID-19.

This clone showed up just a few times. For the CDR3, the DNA is TGTGCCAGCAGCCAAGACCCAGGGACTGGAAACACCATATATTTT. It translates to CASSQDPGTGNTIYF. J is TRBJ1-3 and V is TRBV4-2; D is possibly TRBD1 (5 bases). Trimming removed 0 bases at V and 2 bases at J, with 8 bases between. CDR3 size: 15 residues. Germline V gene data show CDR1 as LGHNA and CDR2 as YNFKEQ.

This rearrangement joins TRBV4-1 to TRBJ1-1; maybe TRBD1 (5 bases). Trimming left V 0 bases short and J 0 bases short, with 20 bases between. CDR1 MGHRA and CDR2 YSYEKL come from the germline V gene. The CDR3 totals 19 residues. The DNA of the CDR3 is TGCGCCAGCAGCCAAGAAGTGTGGAGGGACGGAGAGTTGAACACTGAAGCTTTCTTT. Protein: CASSQEVWRDGELNTEAFF.

The chain employs TRBV11-2 and TRBJ1-2, with TRBD1 as a possible D gene (5 bases). This CDR3 has 13 residues. Germline CDR1 reads SGHAT; CDR2 reads FQNNGV. V dropped 5 bases and J dropped 4 bases, with 11 bases sitting between them. The CDR3 nucleotides are TGTGCCAGCAGCCCCGGACAAATCTATGGCTACACCTTC. Amino acids: CASSPGQIYGYTF.

Concerning this clone itself: This is likely an artifact of a read error, given a far larger clone one base away. Other DNA sequences in this specimen translate into the identical CDR3. The chain links TRBV5-1 to TRBJ1-2; D is perhaps TRBD1 (5 bases). The ends were cut back, 5 bases at V and 4 bases at J, with 12 bases in the middle. Germline V gene data show CDR1 as SGHRS and CDR2 as YFSETQ. The CDR3 sequence is 13 residues long. The CDR3 region is CASRSGGGYGYTF. In DNA form, the CDR3 reads TGCGCCAGCAGGTCGGGGGGGGGCTATGGCTACACCTTC.

The chain recombines TRBV29-1 with TRBJ2-5, with 8 bases lining up with TRBD2. The CDR3 extends over 15 amino acids. J was trimmed by 5 bases and V by 0 bases; bases with no gene match: 8. Germline CDR1 and CDR2: SQVTM and ANQGSEA. The CDR3 spells CSVEETSGRGETQYF. The DNA for the CDR3 is TGCAGCGTTGAAGAAACCAGCGGGAGAGGGGAGACCCAGTACTTC. Filled out from reference TRBV29-1 and TRBJ2-5, the complete variable domain reads SAVISQKPSRDICQRGTSLTIQCQVDSQVTMMFWYRQQPGQSLTLIATANQGSEATYESGFVIDKFPISRPNLTFSTLTVSNMSPEDSSIYLCSVEETSGRGETQYFGPGTRLLVL.

The chain is built from TRBV20-1 and TRBJ2-7; no firm D call. Germline V gene data show CDR1 as DFQATT and CDR2 as SNEGSKA (reference sequence). The length of the CDR3 is 11 residues. With 6 bases removed from V and 0 bases from J, the gap between germline ends came to 6 bases. This chain's CDR3 is CSAWSSYEQYF. Written as DNA, the CDR3 is TGCAGTGCCTGGAGCTCCTACGAGCAGTACTTC.

The V and J genes are TRBV5-1 and TRBJ2-3; 13 bases fit TRBD2. With 1 base clipped from V and 0 bases from J, the junction kept 14 bases outside the gene matches. The CDR3 loop spans 21 amino acids. Germline V gene sequence: CDR1 SGHRS, CDR2 YFSETQ. This CDR3 reads CASSLYGMWTSGGASTDTQYF. DNA of the CDR3: TGCGCCAGCAGCTTGTACGGTATGTGGACTAGCGGGGGCGCCAGCACAGATACGCAGTATTTT.

V and J are TRBV4-2 and TRBJ1-2; unclear D gene. The length of the CDR3 is 13 residues. Germline CDR1 LGHNA, CDR2 YNFKEQ. Trimming took 3 bases from V and 8 from J, leaving 13 bases between them. CDR3 region: CASSHESTGGYTF. The CDR3 nucleotides are TGTGCCAGCAGCCATGAAAGTACCGGGGGCTACACCTTC.

The chain has TRBV11-2 and TRBJ2-5, with D perhaps TRBD2 (5 bases). CDR1 and CDR2 from the germline V gene are SGHAT and FQNNGV. V was cut by 4 bases and J by 6 bases, with 15 bases left in between. This CDR3 has 14 amino acids. As DNA, the CDR3 is TGTGCCAGCAGCTCCCCGGCTAGCTTAAAGACCCAGTACTTC. It yields the protein CASSSPASLKTQYF.

The chain carries TRBV4-2 and TRBJ2-7; D possibly corresponds to TRBD1 (5 bases). V lost 0 bases, J lost 3 bases, and 12 bases lay in between. The CDR3 has 15 amino acids. Germline V gives CDR1 LGHNA, CDR2 YNFKEQ. The CDR3 reads CASSQEAGPRYEQYF. CDR3 nucleotide sequence: TGTGCCAGCAGCCAAGAGGCAGGGCCCCGCTACGAGCAGTACTTC.

The rearrangement links TRBV7-9 to TRBJ2-1; the match to TRBD2 covers 14 bases. Unmatched junction bases numbered 9, after V lost 0 bases and J lost 8 bases. Looked up from germline, CDR1 is SEHNR and CDR2 is FQNEAQ (reference sequence). CDR3 size: 18 residues. CDR3 sequence reads: CASSLAPGTSGGSDEQFF. CDR3 bases: TGTGCCAGCAGCTTAGCGCCTGGGACTAGCGGGGGATCTGATGAGCAGTTCTTC.

The chain couples TRBV27 to TRBJ2-2; D may be TRBD1 (5 bases). Germline values: CDR1 MNHEY, CDR2 SMNVEV (reference sequence). The CDR3 is made up of 15 amino acids. V was clipped by 3 bases and J by 6 bases, with 14 bases between them. The CDR3 bases are TGTGCCAGCAGTTTGACCAGGGTAGATGCCGGGGAGCTGTTTTTT. Residues: CASSLTRVDAGELFF.

This chain links TRBV7-2 with TRBJ2-7, with 9 bases identical to TRBD2. The length of the CDR3 is 15 residues. Germline V gives CDR1 SGHTA, CDR2 FQGNSA. J gave up 6 bases and V 0 bases, and 6 bases lay outside the gene matches. The CDR3 nucleotides are TGTGCCAGCAGCTTAGCGGCGGGAGGGCCCGGCGAGCAGTACTTC. Protein product: CASSLAAGGPGEQYF.

This chain uses TRBV4-3 with TRBJ2-3; the match to TRBD1 covers 9 bases. The germline gives CDR1 LGHNA, CDR2 YSLEER. V shed 8 bases, J shed 4 bases, and the junction held 13 bases outside the gene matches. The CDR3 is 16 amino acids. The CDR3 DNA follows: TGCGCCAGCTCACCGGGACAGGGAGGAGGCGCAGATACGCAGTATTTT. It specifies CASSPGQGGGADTQYF.

The chain couples TRBV12-5 to TRBJ2-2, with 8 positions matching TRBD2. V lost 2 bases, J lost 3 bases, and 8 bases stayed unmatched. The CDR3 contains 17 residues. Germline CDR1 is LGHNT and CDR2 is FRNRAP. CDR3 nucleotide sequence: TGTGCTAGTGGTTTGAGGCGGTTTAGCGGGGACACCGGGGAGCTGTTTTTT. This sequence encodes CASGLRRFSGDTGELFF.

The table lists this clone with a few counts. J is TRBJ1-4 and V is TRBV28; tentative D call: TRBD1 (5 bases). CDR1 and CDR2 from the germline V gene are MDHEN and SYDVKM. The CDR3 length is 18 residues. With 2 bases removed from V and 0 bases from J, the gap between germline ends came to 16 bases. In DNA form, the CDR3 reads TGTGCCAGCAGTTTAAGGCAGGGTTTACCTGCAACTAATGAAAAACTGTTTTTT. Its protein product is CASSLRQGLPATNEKLFF.

This clone was counted a single time. CDR3 region: CASSSGDGGQRAQYF. CDR3 nucleotides: TGTGCCAGCAGTTCTGGTGATGGGGGACAGAGGGCCCAGTACTTC. This chain links TRBV27 with TRBJ2-5, with 7 bases fitting TRBD1. V lost 4 bases and J lost 9; bases outside the gene matches: 14. The CDR3 loop spans 15 amino acids. Germline-derived CDR1 and CDR2 are MNHEY and SMNVEV (reference sequence).

The V and J genes are TRBV5-4 and TRBJ2-5; a weak D match, TRBD2 (6 bases). Germline V gene sequence: CDR1 SGHNT, CDR2 YYREEE (reference sequence). The CDR3 has 14 residues. The V end was cut by 2 bases, the J end by 1 base, with 9 bases between. CDR3 loop: CASSLSTSQETQYF. The CDR3 DNA reads as TGTGCCAGCAGCTTATCGACTAGCCAAGAGACCCAGTACTTC.

The chain couples TRBV10-2 to TRBJ1-1; maybe TRBD1 (6 bases). The CDR3 loop spans 13 amino acids. Germline V gene lookup returns CDR1 WSHSY and CDR2 SAAADI. Trimming pared 3 bases from V and 8 bases from J, leaving 13 bases between. CDR3 in DNA: TGCGCCAGCAGTGAAATCAAAACAGGGGAAGCTTTCTTT. Residues: CASSEIKTGEAFF.

The chain employs TRBV7-3 and TRBJ1-1; D unclear. CDR3 length: 14 amino acids. Deletions cut 0 bases from V and 5 bases from J, with 10 bases between. CDR1 and CDR2 from the germline V gene are SGHTA and FQGTGA. The CDR3 DNA is TGTGCCAGCAGCTTAACAGGGAGGGAGACTGAAGCTTTCTTT. Translation: CASSLTGRETEAFF.

The J gene is TRBJ1-2, the V gene TRBV6-5; D unresolved. The germline V and J ends were trimmed by 6 bases and 1 base, with 9 bases remaining between them. The CDR3 contains 13 residues. Germline loops: CDR1 MNHEY, CDR2 SVGAGI. The CDR3 sequence: CASSGENNYGYTF. Here the CDR3 DNA reads TGTGCCAGCAGCGGGGAGAATAACTATGGCTACACCTTC.

The J gene is TRBJ2-3, the V gene TRBV2; 8 bases fit TRBD1. V lost 1 base and J lost 5; bases outside the gene matches: 5. Germline V gene data show CDR1 as SNHLY and CDR2 as FYNNEI. CDR3 length: 15 amino acids. CDR3 in amino acids: CASSEGAGGLDTQYF. As DNA, the CDR3 is TGTGCCAGCAGTGAAGGGGCAGGGGGCTTAGATACGCAGTATTTT.

This clone was counted once. The chain recombines TRBV29-1 with TRBJ2-1, with 10 bases that match TRBD1. Looked up from germline, CDR1 is SQVTM and CDR2 is ANQGSEA. V was clipped by 7 bases and J by 7 bases; unmatched bases: 10. The length of the CDR3 is 14 residues. This CDR3 is CSGPGQGNGNEQFF. The CDR3 bases are TGCAGCGGCCCGGGACAGGGGAATGGAAATGAGCAGTTCTTC.

This clone was seen just once. The genes are TRBV5-6 and TRBJ1-2; 9 nucleotides align to TRBD1. The CDR3 runs 14 residues. Losses at the gene ends were 4 bases for V and 4 bases for J; bases not matched to a gene: 5. Germline lookup yields CDR1 SGHDT and CDR2 YYEEEE. The CDR3 spells CASSPTGGGYGYTF. The CDR3 bases are TGTGCCAGCAGCCCTACAGGGGGCGGCTATGGCTACACCTTC.

This chain joins TRBV10-3 and TRBJ2-3; 9 bases are a match to TRBD2. In germline, CDR1 is ENHRY, CDR2 SYGVKD. V trimming: 7 bases; J trimming: 0 bases; junction bases outside the gene matches: 5. This CDR3 region has 15 residues. The CDR3 nucleotides read TGTGCCATCAACGTAGCGGGGGATAGCACAGATACGCAGTATTTT. Translating gives CAINVAGDSTDTQYF.

This clone occurred once. The CDR3 protein is CASSQVPRRAQDTIYF. In DNA, the CDR3 is TGCGCCAGCAGCCAAGTCCCCCGGCGGGCTCAGGACACCATATATTTT. The genes are TRBV4-3 and TRBJ1-3; D not certain. CDR1 and CDR2 (germline): LGHNA, YSLEER. V shed 1 base and J shed 8 bases, with 18 bases lying between them. The CDR3 runs 16 residues.